The 16 T cell receptor beta chains below come from one sample, sequenced in a study of cytomegalovirus exposure and HLA in healthy donors (dated by TCRdb to the late 2010s). The receptor library was made with the immunoSEQ multiplex PCR assay. In TCRdb, the immuneACCESS table is reduced to in-frame sequences with V and J assigned. These tables do not hold every clone; where another copy was compared, an unresolved V gene accounts for under half, and the others remain unexplained. This sample gives 90,000 to 110,000 clones in total; around 86% of them show up just once. Under 4.5% of the sample rests with the top ten. Sequenced sample: PBMCs. Receptor source: a woman between 18 and 29 years old in good health and CMV-seropositive.

V usage is TRBV18 and J usage is TRBJ2-1, with D possibly TRBD2 on 6 matching bases. Trimming took off 0 bases at V and 4 bases at J, with 16 bases between the two ends. Germline loops: CDR1 KGHSH, CDR2 LQKENI. The CDR3 consists of 17 residues. The CDR3 spells CASSPPSAGPSYNEQFF. CDR3 DNA sequence: TGTGCCAGCTCACCACCGAGTGCGGGGCCAAGTTACAATGAGCAGTTCTTC.

A remark on this clone: Being one base from a much bigger clone, this may be a read error. The same CDR3 can be traced to other DNA sequences in this sample. The V gene is TRBV6-1, the J gene TRBJ2-1; TRBD2 agrees at 12 bases. The CDR3 extends over 15 amino acids. V lost 2 bases, J lost 4 bases, and 0 bases stayed unmatched. Per germline, CDR1 MNHNS and CDR2 SASEGT. The CDR3: CASSELAGGYNEQFF. The CDR3 bases are TGTGCCAGCAGTGAACTAGCGGGAGGGTACAATGAGCAGTTCTTC.

J is TRBJ1-3 and V is TRBV12-5; the D is unclear. The CDR3 extends over 14 amino acids. CDR1 is LGHNT and CDR2 is FRNRAP in the germline V gene. Trimming removed 5 bases from V and 4 bases from J, with 12 bases in between. Here the CDR3 reads CASGVLTGGNTIYF. The DNA for the CDR3 is TGTGCTAGTGGTGTGCTGACTGGAGGAAACACCATATATTTT.

The J gene is TRBJ2-3, the V gene TRBV5-4; D perhaps matches TRBD1 (6 bases). The CDR3 runs 16 residues. CDR1 and CDR2 (germline): SGHNT, YYREEE (reference sequence). Trimming removed 4 bases at V and 0 bases at J, with 15 bases between. Written as DNA, the CDR3 is TGTGCCAGCAGCCCAGGAGTCGGACAGAGCACAGATACGCAGTATTTT. As protein: CASSPGVGQSTDTQYF.

The CDR3 reads CASRYAGDGDEKLFF. CDR3 coding DNA: TGTGCCAGCAGATATGCAGGGGACGGTGATGAAAAACTGTTTTTT. The chain couples TRBV5-6 to TRBJ1-4; D is perhaps TRBD1 (6 bases). The germline V and J ends were trimmed by 5 bases and 6 bases, with 17 bases remaining between them. This CDR3 comprises 15 residues. Looked up from germline, CDR1 is SGHDT and CDR2 is YYEEEE.

The CDR3, as DNA: TGTGCCAGCAGTGAAGGGCGGGGCACCTACGAGCAGTACTTC. Translated, it gives CASSEGRGTYEQYF. The chain joins TRBV2 to TRBJ2-7, with D possibly TRBD2 on 6 matching bases. Trimming removed 1 base from V and 2 bases from J, with 9 bases in between. The V gene's germline CDR1 is SNHLY and CDR2 FYNNEI. This CDR3 has 14 residues.

V gene TRBV11-2 combines with J gene TRBJ2-7, with D possibly being TRBD2 (6 bases). Germline V gene sequence: CDR1 SGHAT, CDR2 FQNNGV. The CDR3 is made up of 11 amino acids. The V end lost 7 bases, the J end lost 6 bases, and 10 bases lay between the germline ends. CDR3 in DNA: TGTGCCAGCACGCGGGGCCGCGAGCAGTACTTC. Amino acids: CASTRGREQYF.

The chain employs TRBV7-6 and TRBJ2-1; 7 nucleotides match TRBD2. V was pared by 3 bases and J by 0 bases, with 2 bases of the junction left unmatched. Germline V gene sequence: CDR1 SGHVS, CDR2 FNYEAQ. The length of the CDR3 is 15 residues. In nucleotides, the CDR3 is TGTGCCAGCAGCTTCCTAGCGGACTCCTACAATGAGCAGTTCTTC. Amino acids: CASSFLADSYNEQFF. Together with reference TRBV7-6 and TRBJ2-1, the CDR3 gives the full variable domain: GAGVSQSPRYKVTKRGQDVALRCDPISGHVSLYWYRQALGQGPEFLTYFNYEAQQDKSGLPNDRFSAERPEGSISTLTIQRTEQRDSAMYRCASSFLADSYNEQFFGPGTRLTVL.

The V gene is TRBV10-2, the J gene TRBJ1-2; 7 bases align to TRBD1. The CDR3 is 12 residues long. Per the germline V gene, CDR1 is WSHSY and CDR2 is SAAADI. With 2 bases clipped from V and 8 bases from J, the junction kept 2 bases outside the gene matches. The CDR3 nucleotides are TGCGCCAGCAGTGAGACAGGGGAGGGCTACACCTTC. Its protein product is CASSETGEGYTF.

V usage is TRBV5-1 and J usage is TRBJ2-7, with TRBD2 matching 10 bases. CDR1 SGHRS and CDR2 YFSETQ come from the germline V gene. CDR3 length: 16 residues. J gave up 3 bases and V 0 bases, and 6 bases lay outside the gene matches. Here the CDR3 DNA reads TGCGCCAGCAGCTTGGGGAGCGGGGGGGCCGGCTACGAGCAGTACTTC. The encoded protein is CASSLGSGGAGYEQYF.

This rearrangement joins TRBV9 to TRBJ1-3, with a tentative D call TRBD1 (5 bases). The V and J ends lost 2 bases and 0 bases respectively, with 9 bases between them. The CDR3 length is 15 residues. Germline-derived CDR1 and CDR2 are SGDLS and YYNGEE. The CDR3 loop reads CASSVAGDSGNTIYF. The CDR3 nucleotides are TGTGCCAGCAGCGTGGCGGGGGACTCTGGAAACACCATATATTTT.

This clone occurred a few times. The chain joins TRBV6-6 to TRBJ1-6; 8 nucleotides agree with TRBD1. Germline V lookup: CDR1 MNHNY, CDR2 SVGAGI (reference sequence). V was clipped by 2 bases and J by 7 bases; unmatched bases: 7. The CDR3 runs 16 residues. CDR3 coding DNA: TGTGCCAGCAGTTACCCGACAGGGGCTGGCAATTCACCCCTCCACTTT. Protein: CASSYPTGAGNSPLHF.

The V and J genes are TRBV5-6 and TRBJ1-5; D is perhaps TRBD1 (5 bases). The CDR3 has 15 residues. Trimming left V 2 bases short and J 0 bases short, with 9 bases between. Germline V gives CDR1 SGHDT, CDR2 YYEEEE. CDR3 nucleotides: TGTGCCAGCAGCTTCGGAGGGGTTAGCAATCAGCCCCAGCATTTT. Its translation is CASSFGGVSNQPQHF.

The chain carries TRBV11-2 and TRBJ2-3; no clear D. CDR3 length: 13 residues. Trimming stripped 5 bases from V and 1 base from J, with 7 bases between. The germline V gene has CDR1 SGHAT and CDR2 FQNNGV. CDR3 coding DNA: TGTGCCAGCAGCCCCATTCGCACAGATACGCAGTATTTT. Protein: CASSPIRTDTQYF.

This chain joins TRBV6-1 and TRBJ1-2; 9 nucleotides align to TRBD1. Germline loops: CDR1 MNHNS, CDR2 SASEGT. CDR3 length: 16 amino acids. Trimming took 2 bases from V and 4 from J; bases not matched to a gene: 8. CDR3 in DNA: TGTGCCAGCAGTGAACCACCCGACAGGGGGGTCTATGGCTACACCTTC. Its translation: CASSEPPDRGVYGYTF.

The chain couples TRBV9 to TRBJ1-1; unclear D gene. The V end was cut by 0 bases, the J end by 5 bases, with 14 bases between. Germline CDR1 SGDLS, CDR2 YYNGEE. The CDR3 extends over 15 amino acids. Written as DNA, the CDR3 is TGTGCCAGCAGCGTAGCTTGGAGCAGTCGGACTGAAGCTTTCTTT. As protein: CASSVAWSSRTEAFF.